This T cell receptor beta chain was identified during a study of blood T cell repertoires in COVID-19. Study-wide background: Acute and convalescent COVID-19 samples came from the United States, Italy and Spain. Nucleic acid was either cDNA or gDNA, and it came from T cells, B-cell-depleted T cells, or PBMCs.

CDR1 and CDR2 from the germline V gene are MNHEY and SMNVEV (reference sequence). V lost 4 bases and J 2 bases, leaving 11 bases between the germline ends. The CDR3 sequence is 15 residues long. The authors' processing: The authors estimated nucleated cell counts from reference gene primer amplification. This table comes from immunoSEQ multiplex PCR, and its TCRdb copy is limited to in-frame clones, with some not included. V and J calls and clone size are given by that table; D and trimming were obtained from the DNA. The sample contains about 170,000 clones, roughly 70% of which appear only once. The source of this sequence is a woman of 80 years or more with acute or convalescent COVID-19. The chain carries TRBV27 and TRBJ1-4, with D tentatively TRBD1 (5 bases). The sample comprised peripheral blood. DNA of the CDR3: TGTGCCAGCAGTTGGAGGGGTGGGACTAATGAAAAACTGTTTTTT. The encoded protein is CASSWRGGTNEKLFF. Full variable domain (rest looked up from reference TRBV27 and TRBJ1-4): EAQVTQNPRYLITVTGKKLTVTCSQNMNHEYMSWYRQDPGLGLRQIYYSMNVEVTDKGDVPEGYKVSRKEKRNFPLILESPSPNQTSLYFCASSWRGGTNEKLFFGSGTQLSVL.